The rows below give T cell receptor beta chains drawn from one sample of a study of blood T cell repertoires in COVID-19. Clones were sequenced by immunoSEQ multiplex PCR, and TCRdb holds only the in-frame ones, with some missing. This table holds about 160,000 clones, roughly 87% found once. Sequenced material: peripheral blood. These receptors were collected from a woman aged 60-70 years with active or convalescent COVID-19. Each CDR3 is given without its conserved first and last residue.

CDR3 protein: AISDFKDRVYGYT
V gene: TRBV10-3

CDR3 protein: ASSMRNYGYT
V gene: TRBV19

CDR3 protein: ATSRLQGDTEAF
V gene: TRBV15

CDR3 protein: ASSLLGSTNEQF
V gene: TRBV7-8

CDR3 protein: SLYRVGDTQY
V gene: TRBV29-1

CDR3 protein: AISAEGPRGGPNTGELF
V gene: TRBV10-3

CDR3 protein: ASSLDRGTGNQPQH
V gene: TRBV11-2

CDR3 protein: ASSNGEGKKLF
V gene: TRBV19

CDR3 protein: ASSQGSGEPYYNEQF
V gene: TRBV4-3

CDR3 protein: ATSDDSGGAF
V gene: TRBV24-1

CDR3 protein: ASSPGTSLI
V gene: TRBV5-8

CDR3 protein: ASSYSKSGSRYEQY
V gene: TRBV6-5

CDR3 protein: ASSSPQGRTNTEAF
V gene: TRBV19

CDR3 protein: ASSPPSLNTIY
V gene: TRBV18

CDR3 protein: ATSRDGAGTGIYSPLH
V gene: TRBV15

CDR3 protein: ASSPQGQGSSEQY
V gene: TRBV18

CDR3 protein: ASSQTGNTEAF
V gene: TRBV3-1/TRBV3-2

CDR3 protein: ASGLGGQGRRGYT
V gene: TRBV12-5

CDR3 protein: ASNPGQGPDTQY
V gene: TRBV19

CDR3 protein: ASSEARQGPYEQY
V gene: TRBV6-1

CDR3 protein: ASSQEGRGNQPQH
V gene: TRBV4-1

CDR3 protein: ASSLGQGATGELF
V gene: TRBV5-1

CDR3 protein: ASSAGQANTEAF
V gene: TRBV5-1

CDR3 protein: AWIPGFSYGYT
V gene: TRBV30

CDR3 protein: ASSGGGTSRGQETQY
V gene: TRBV5-1

CDR3 protein: SVEGSGDRELF
V gene: TRBV29-1

CDR3 protein: ASTPKLGLGGYT
V gene: TRBV27